This TCR beta chain was captured in a study of immune evolution from preneoplasia to lung adenocarcinoma. The assay was immunoSEQ multiplex PCR, and TCRdb's table has in-frame clones only and misses some. Among about 10,000 clones listed, 70% to 80% were seen once. This CDR3 spans 19 amino acids. V lost 1 base to trimming and J lost 1 base, with 17 bases between them. Germline V lookup: CDR1 MGHRA, CDR2 YSYEKL. The V and J genes are TRBV4-1 and TRBJ2-6; D is perhaps TRBD1 or TRBD2 (5 bases each). This TCR came from a person aged 70 to 85 with lung adenocarcinoma. Sequencing was performed on FFPE minimally invasive lung adenocarcinoma tissue. The CDR3 DNA reads TGCGCCAGCAGCCAAGTGCTCCAGAGGGGCGCATCTGGGGCCAACGTCCTGACTTTC. It codes for CASSQVLQRGASGANVLTF.